A single sample gave rise to the 30 T cell receptor beta chains below, sequenced in a study of T cell changes during pregnancy in multiple sclerosis. Data came from immunoSEQ multiplex PCR; TCRdb stores just in-frame clones and leaves some out. The data show around 20,000 clones, over 75% seen once. The sample here was CD8+ T cells from peripheral blood mononuclear cells, taken after pregnancy. These receptors were obtained from a female donor in good health, enrolled as a control in a pregnancy study.

V is TRBV28 and J is TRBJ1-1; TRBD1 matches 8 bases. V shed 5 bases and J 4 bases; nucleotides not matched to a gene: 6. The CDR3 covers 14 residues. CDR1 MDHEN and CDR2 SYDVKM come from the germline V gene. The CDR3: CASSEITGGTEAFF. For the CDR3, the DNA is TGTGCCAGCAGTGAGATCACAGGGGGCACTGAAGCTTTCTTT.

With respect to this clone: Germline is not matched at one junction end, which may reflect a read error. The chain recombines TRBV4-1 with TRBJ1-5; D ambiguous. This CDR3 has 14 residues. Germline CDR1 MGHRA, CDR2 YSYEKL. CDR3 amino acids: CASSQRDSTQPQHF. The CDR3 nucleotides read TGCGCCAGCAGCCAGCGTGATAGCACTCAGCCCCAGCATTTT.

The V call is TRBV7-9, the J call TRBJ2-1, with a tentative D call TRBD1 (5 bases). The CDR3 is 14 residues long. Germline V gene data show CDR1 as SEHNR and CDR2 as FQNEAQ (reference sequence). The ends were cut back, 5 bases at V and 4 bases at J, with 12 bases in the middle. The CDR3 DNA follows: TGTGCCAGCAGCGTCGCCAGGGCGTACAATGAGCAGTTCTTC. It yields the protein CASSVARAYNEQFF.

The gene calls are TRBV4-3 and TRBJ1-6, with TRBD1 matching 10 bases. Trimming removed 4 bases from V and 8 bases from J; junction bases left unmatched: 5. Per germline, CDR1 LGHNA and CDR2 YSLEER. The length of the CDR3 is 15 residues. CDR3: CASSRTGTGDSPLHF. CDR3 DNA: TGCGCCAGCAGCCGAACCGGGACAGGGGATTCACCCCTCCACTTT.

V gene TRBV4-3 combines with J gene TRBJ1-1; no firm D call. V was pared by 2 bases and J by 7 bases, with 14 bases between. CDR1 and CDR2 from the germline V gene are LGHNA and YSLEER. This CDR3 is built from 14 residues. The CDR3 DNA is TGCGCCAGCAGCCAAAATCTAGATCCGGGTGAAGCTTTCTTT. Protein sequence: CASSQNLDPGEAFF.

This rearrangement joins TRBV7-3 to TRBJ2-1; TRBD1 is a possible D gene (5 bases). This CDR3 is built from 12 residues. Trimming left V 5 bases short and J 9 bases short, with 11 bases between. Germline CDR1 is SGHTA and CDR2 is FQGTGA. CDR3 residues: CASSTQGGEQFF. The CDR3 DNA reads TGTGCCAGCAGCACGCAGGGTGGTGAGCAGTTCTTC.

The gene calls are TRBV15 and TRBJ2-4; TRBD2 matches 10 bases. Per the germline V gene, CDR1 is LNHNV and CDR2 is YYDKDF (reference sequence). J was trimmed by 8 bases and V by 1 base; bases with no gene match: 5. The CDR3 totals 15 residues. DNA of the CDR3: TGTGCCACCAGCAGAGGGAAAGCGGGGGGGGACATTCAGTACTTC. This gives the protein CATSRGKAGGDIQYF.

This clone was counted between two and nine times. The V call is TRBV6-6, the J call TRBJ2-7, with 8 nucleotides matching TRBD1. Germline assignment: CDR1 MNHNY and CDR2 SVGAGI (reference sequence). V dropped 0 bases and J dropped 3; count of bases not matched to a gene: 4. The CDR3 spans 15 residues. The CDR3 protein is CASSYSRDRGYEQYF. In DNA form, the CDR3 reads TGTGCCAGCAGTTACTCTCGTGACAGGGGCTACGAGCAGTACTTC.

The chain has TRBV27 and TRBJ2-3; 15 bases fit TRBD2. Losses at the gene ends were 3 bases for V and 4 bases for J; bases not matched to a gene: 2. Looked up from germline, CDR1 is MNHEY and CDR2 is SMNVEV (reference sequence). The CDR3 extends over 16 amino acids. Here the CDR3 DNA reads TGTGCCAGCAGTTTCGGACTAGCGGGGGGGTCAGATACGCAGTATTTT. It yields the protein CASSFGLAGGSDTQYF.

The chain links TRBV6-5 to TRBJ2-1; 13 bases are shared with TRBD2. The CDR3 totals 15 residues. Per germline, CDR1 MNHEY and CDR2 SVGAGI. The J segment lost 7 bases and the V segment lost 6 bases, leaving 6 bases of the junction unmatched. CDR3 amino acids: CASSQGTSGANEQFF. Here the CDR3 DNA reads TGTGCCAGCAGCCAAGGGACTAGCGGGGCGAATGAGCAGTTCTTC.

This chain joins TRBV7-3 and TRBJ2-3; weak D call: TRBD2 (6 bases). The CDR3 runs to 14 residues. Per the germline V gene, CDR1 is SGHTA and CDR2 is FQGTGA. Between the trimmed V and J ends, which lost 4 bases and 4 bases, there was a span of 12 bases. The CDR3 loop is CASSWSSDADTQYF. The CDR3 DNA sequence: TGTGCCAGCAGCTGGTCTAGCGACGCAGATACGCAGTATTTT.

This clone turned up a few times. Within the sample, other DNA sequences also encode this same CDR3. The gene calls are TRBV6-4 and TRBJ2-3; 14 bases fit TRBD2. Losses at the gene ends were 0 bases for V and 4 bases for J; bases not matched to a gene: 0. CDR3 length equals 16 residues. CDR1 and CDR2 (germline): MRHNA, SNTAGT. The CDR3 is CASSDSTSGGADTQYF. The CDR3 DNA sequence: TGTGCCAGCAGTGACTCGACTAGCGGGGGGGCAGATACGCAGTATTTT.

This clone showed up just a few times. The J gene is TRBJ1-1, the V gene TRBV2; D is undetermined. V was trimmed by 7 bases and J by 1 base, leaving 10 bases between them. Germline lookup yields CDR1 SNHLY and CDR2 FYNNEI. This CDR3 has 13 amino acids. The DNA of the CDR3 is TGTGCCAGCATTTTTTCCAGGAACACTGAAGCTTTCTTT. Amino acids: CASIFSRNTEAFF.

This clone was picked up a small number of times. This same CDR3 is encoded by further DNA sequences in the sample. The chain recombines TRBV4-3 with TRBJ2-7, with D uncertain. Trimming left V 3 bases short and J 1 base short, with 10 bases between. The V gene's germline CDR1 is LGHNA and CDR2 YSLEER. This CDR3 spans 14 amino acids. CDR3 DNA: TGCGCCAGCAGCCAGGGTCGAGGTTCCTACGAGCAGTACTTC. It codes for CASSQGRGSYEQYF.

In DNA form, the CDR3 reads TGTGCCGCGCGACAGGGTATGAATGAAGCTTTCTTT. It encodes CAARQGMNEAFF. The chain is built from TRBV10-3 and TRBJ1-1, with 7 nucleotides matching TRBD1. With V trimmed by 11 bases and J by 7 bases, 10 bases remained unmatched. The CDR3 extends over 12 amino acids. Germline-derived CDR1 and CDR2 are ENHRY and SYGVKD.

The chain has TRBV7-9 and TRBJ1-5; TRBD1 matches at 12 bases. Germline values: CDR1 SEHNR, CDR2 FQNEAQ (reference sequence). The junction had 9 bases not matched to a gene; V was cut back by 3 bases and J by 6 bases. The CDR3 consists of 17 residues. The CDR3 DNA is TGTGCCAGCAGCTTCGCTCCGGGACAGGGGGCCGGTCAGCCCCAGCATTTT. Its translation is CASSFAPGQGAGQPQHF.

This clone has a single count. The V call is TRBV4-3, the J call TRBJ2-3, with 8 bases identical to TRBD2. The CDR3 is 16 residues long. After removal of 0 bases from V and 4 bases from J, the junction contained 6 bases not matched to a gene. CDR1 and CDR2 from the germline V gene are LGHNA and YSLEER. CDR3 DNA: TGCGCCAGCAGCCAAGAGTCTGTCGGGGGGGCAGATACGCAGTATTTT. Translating it yields CASSQESVGGADTQYF.

The chain recombines TRBV5-4 with TRBJ2-7; D may be TRBD2 (5 bases). Germline-derived CDR1 and CDR2 are SGHNT and YYREEE (reference sequence). The CDR3 loop spans 13 amino acids. Trimming removed 4 bases at V and 2 bases at J, with 10 bases between. In DNA form, the CDR3 reads TGTGCCAGCAGCCCTGGGAGAACCTACGAGCAGTACTTC. Translating gives CASSPGRTYEQYF.

The V call is TRBV7-2, the J call TRBJ1-1, with a weak D call TRBD1 (5 bases). V lost 1 base and J lost 0, with 12 bases in between. The germline V gene has CDR1 SGHTA and CDR2 FQGNSA. The CDR3 runs 16 residues. CDR3 sequence reads: CASSLERGFMNTEAFF. The DNA of the CDR3 is TGTGCCAGCAGCTTAGAACGGGGGTTCATGAACACTGAAGCTTTCTTT. The entire variable domain, with the rest obtained from reference TRBV7-2 and TRBJ1-1, is as follows: GAGVSQSPSNKVTEKGKDVELRCDPISGHTALYWYRQSLGQGLEFLIYFQGNSAPDKSGLPSDRFSAERTGGSVSTLTIQRTQQEDSAVYLCASSLERGFMNTEAFFGQGTRLTVV.

This chain joins TRBV6-4 and TRBJ2-5, with 9 bases aligning to TRBD1. V was clipped by 2 bases and J by 5 bases; unmatched bases: 9. Germline CDR1 is MRHNA and CDR2 is SNTAGT. The CDR3 covers 16 residues. CDR3: CASSDPTDRGKETQYF. The DNA of the CDR3 is TGTGCCAGCAGTGACCCAACTGACAGGGGGAAGGAGACCCAGTACTTC.

A single count supports this clone. This rearrangement joins TRBV11-2 to TRBJ1-5; D call uncertain. V lost 1 base and J 7 bases, leaving 8 bases between the germline ends. Germline CDR1 reads SGHAT; CDR2 reads FQNNGV. The CDR3 runs to 13 residues. The CDR3 DNA sequence: TGTGCCAGCAGCTTAGGTATTTCCCAGCCCCAGCATTTT. Translated, it gives CASSLGISQPQHF. Supplemented by reference TRBV11-2 and TRBJ1-5, the full variable domain reads EAGVAQSPRYKIIEKRQSVAFWCNPISGHATLYWYQQILGQGPKLLIQFQNNGVVDDSQLPKDRFSAERLKGVDSTLKIQPAKLEDSAVYLCASSLGISQPQHFGDGTRLSIL.

Notes on this clone: Sequence at one end of the junction differs from germline and may be a read error. V usage is TRBV6-4 and J usage is TRBJ2-3; D possibly corresponds to TRBD2 (6 bases). Germline loops: CDR1 MRHNA, CDR2 SNTAGT. This CDR3 has 17 amino acids. The CDR3 here is CAGSESWDSGHTDTQYF. As DNA, the CDR3 is TGTGCCGGCAGTGAATCTTGGGACTCAGGGCACACAGATACGCAGTATTTT.

V usage is TRBV7-2 and J usage is TRBJ1-6; D possibly corresponds to TRBD1 (6 bases). The CDR3 spans 13 residues. Trimming removed 3 bases from V and 12 bases from J, with 12 bases in between. CDR1 is SGHTA, CDR2 FQGNSA, per germline. CDR3 bases: TGTGCCAGCAGCTTCCTGGGGGCAAGACCCCTCCACTTT. It translates to CASSFLGARPLHF.

This clone was recorded only once. The V gene is TRBV4-3, the J gene TRBJ2-3, with TRBD2 identical over 7 bases. Germline CDR1 LGHNA, CDR2 YSLEER. The ends lost 0 bases at V and 2 bases at J; junction bases unmatched: 8. The CDR3 covers 17 residues. In DNA form, the CDR3 reads TGCGCCAGCAGCCAAGAGGGGGGGTCCATTTCCACAGATACGCAGTATTTT. This gives the protein CASSQEGGSISTDTQYF.

The V and J genes are TRBV7-8 and TRBJ2-5; TRBD1 might be the D (5 bases). Trimming left V 2 bases short and J 3 bases short, with 19 bases between. The CDR3 sequence is 17 residues long. Germline lookup yields CDR1 SGHVS and CDR2 FQNEAQ. CDR3 protein: CASSLPGLQDREETQYF. The CDR3 DNA is TGTGCCAGCAGCTTACCGGGCCTACAGGACCGGGAAGAGACCCAGTACTTC.

V usage is TRBV4-3 and J usage is TRBJ1-2; 7 bases align to TRBD1. The ends lost 4 bases at V and 5 bases at J; junction bases unmatched: 16. This CDR3 comprises 17 residues. Germline V lookup: CDR1 LGHNA, CDR2 YSLEER. The CDR3, as DNA: TGCGCCAGCAGCCGCCTTAGCTCAACAGGGGCGATATATGGCTACACCTTC. Protein: CASSRLSSTGAIYGYTF.

The chain carries TRBV9 and TRBJ1-1; the D is unclear. Trimming took 0 bases from V and 6 from J, leaving 12 bases between them. This CDR3 has 14 amino acids. Germline CDR1 is SGDLS and CDR2 is YYNGEE. CDR3 in DNA: TGTGCCAGCAGCGTAGCATACGGGTCGCCTGAAGCTTTCTTT. Protein product: CASSVAYGSPEAFF.

The V and J genes are TRBV4-3 and TRBJ2-1; 10 nucleotides match TRBD2. Germline V gives CDR1 LGHNA, CDR2 YSLEER. V lost 2 bases and J lost 3; bases outside the gene matches: 1. CDR3 size: 15 residues. CDR3 region: CASSQLAGDYNEQFF. CDR3 nucleotides: TGCGCCAGCAGCCAACTAGCGGGGGACTACAATGAGCAGTTCTTC.

The chain combines TRBV5-1 with TRBJ2-5; 8 nucleotides align to TRBD2. The last part of the DNA fits TRBJ2-7 better; the J call may be wrong. CDR1 is SGHRS, CDR2 YFSETQ, per germline. This CDR3 comprises 15 residues. The CDR3: CASSLAGTSTYEQYF. The CDR3 DNA reads as TGCGCCAGCAGCTTGGCCGGGACTAGTACCTACGAGCAGTACTTC.

This chain connects TRBV13 to TRBJ1-2, with 11 nucleotides matching TRBD1. The germline CDR1 and CDR2 sequences are PRHDT and FYEKMQ (reference sequence). Unmatched junction bases numbered 4, after V lost 5 bases and J lost 2 bases. There are 15 residues in the CDR3. CDR3 bases: TGTGCCAGCAGCGCCTGGGACAGGGGGAACTATGGCTACACCTTC. It yields the protein CASSAWDRGNYGYTF. The entire variable domain, with the rest obtained from reference TRBV13 and TRBJ1-2, is as follows: AAGVIQSPRHLIKEKRETATLKCYPIPRHDTVYWYQQGPGQDPQFLISFYEKMQSDKGSIPDRFSAQQFSDYHSELNMSSLELGDSALYFCASSAWDRGNYGYTFGSGTRLTVV.